The 19 T cell receptor beta chains presented below share a single source sample, sequenced in a study of T cell responses to AZD1222 COVID-19 vaccine. Clones were sequenced by immunoSEQ multiplex PCR, and TCRdb holds only the in-frame ones, with some missing. The sample consists of 110,000 to 150,000 clones, roughly 90% of them appearing once. The specimen was peripheral blood, collected on day 0 of AZD1222 vaccination. The receptors were gathered from an adult in good health.

This clone was counted a single time. The rearrangement joins TRBV6-5 to TRBJ1-2; D might be TRBD1 (5 bases). Per the germline V gene, CDR1 is MNHEY and CDR2 is SVGAGI. The CDR3 is made up of 13 amino acids. The V gene lost 3 bases and the J gene lost 2 bases, with 7 bases spanning the gap. The CDR3, as DNA: TGTGCCAGCAGTTATGGGGGGAACTATGGCTACACCTTC. Translating gives CASSYGGNYGYTF.

Only a few counts were recorded for this clone. This rearrangement joins TRBV11-2 to TRBJ2-5, with D possibly being TRBD2 (7 bases). The CDR3 totals 17 residues. Trimming cost V 0 bases and J 5 bases, with 19 bases left between them. Per germline, CDR1 SGHAT and CDR2 FQNNGV. CDR3 nucleotide sequence: TGTGCCAGCAGCTTAGAGGGGGGGCGACCCCGGGGGGAGACCCAGTACTTC. Protein: CASSLEGGRPRGETQYF.

This clone has only a few counts. The chain recombines TRBV28 with TRBJ1-1, with 9 bases identical to TRBD1. V trimming: 3 bases; J trimming: 3 bases; junction bases outside the gene matches: 8. The CDR3 is 16 amino acids. Germline lookup yields CDR1 MDHEN and CDR2 SYDVKM. The CDR3 nucleotides are TGTGCCAGCAGTTTGCTCCCGGGACAGGGTGACACTGAAGCTTTCTTT. This sequence encodes CASSLLPGQGDTEAFF.

The gene calls are TRBV6-2 or TRBV6-3 and TRBJ2-1; D unresolved. Per the germline V gene, CDR1 is MNHEY and CDR2 is SVGEGT. CDR3 size: 16 residues. The V end was cut by 4 bases, the J end by 6 bases, with 19 bases between. DNA for the CDR3: TGTGCCAGCAGTTCCCAACCCTCCTATTGGGGCAATGAGCAGTTCTTC. As protein: CASSSQPSYWGNEQFF.

The V call is TRBV5-8, the J call TRBJ1-4; D ambiguous. CDR3 length: 18 residues. Germline V gene sequence: CDR1 SGHTS, CDR2 YDEGEE. Deletions cut 4 bases from V and 8 bases from J, with 27 bases between. CDR3 DNA sequence: TGTGCCAGCAGCCGAGGTTTTGGAGGGTCGGGGAAGCAGGAAAAACTGTTTTTT. This translates into CASSRGFGGSGKQEKLFF. The complete variable domain, with remaining parts taken from reference TRBV5-8 and TRBJ1-4, reads EAGVTQSPTHLIKTRGQQATLRCSPISGHTSVYWYQQALGLGLQFLLWYDEGEERNRGNFPPRFSGRQFPNYSSELNVNALELEDSALYLCASSRGFGGSGKQEKLFFGSGTQLSVL.

The chain employs TRBV3-1 (or the pseudogene TRBV3-2) and TRBJ2-7; 9 bases match TRBD1. Germline lookup yields CDR1 LGHDT and CDR2 YNNKEL (reference sequence). The CDR3 is 15 amino acids. V was pared by 4 bases and J by 2 bases, with 6 bases of the junction left unmatched. This CDR3 is CASSRAGTGTYEQYF. CDR3 nucleotide sequence: TGTGCCAGCAGCCGGGCCGGGACAGGGACCTACGAGCAGTACTTC.

The chain combines TRBV7-2 with TRBJ1-2; D gene unclear. Trimming removed 0 bases from V and 4 bases from J, with 9 bases in between. This CDR3 spans 14 amino acids. Germline loops: CDR1 SGHTA, CDR2 FQGNSA. In DNA form, the CDR3 reads TGTGCCAGCAGCTTAGCGGGAACCATCTATGGCTACACCTTC. The encoded protein is CASSLAGTIYGYTF.

This clone was observed a single time. V and J are TRBV21-1 and TRBJ2-7; TRBD2, as called in the table, went unchecked against the DNA. TRBV21-1 is deemed a pseudogene. This CDR3 has 12 residues. CDR3 sequence: CASSKSSYEQYF. The DNA of the CDR3 is TGTGCCAGCAGCAAGAGCTCCTACGAGCAGTACTTC.

The V and J genes are TRBV2 and TRBJ1-1; TRBD1 is a possible D gene (5 bases). Trimming shortened V by 8 bases and J by 0 bases, and 19 bases separated the two germline ends. There are 16 residues in the CDR3. Germline loops: CDR1 SNHLY, CDR2 FYNNEI. The CDR3 region is CASGKGTVVLNTEAFF. The CDR3 nucleotides are TGTGCCAGCGGAAAAGGGACCGTGGTACTGAACACTGAAGCTTTCTTT.

CDR3 region: CASSLLLSNQEQFF. CDR3 coding DNA: TGCGCCAGCAGCTTACTTCTCTCTAACCAGGAGCAGTTCTTC. V usage is TRBV5-1 and J usage is TRBJ2-1; D remains unclear. The CDR3 is made up of 14 amino acids. Looked up from germline, CDR1 is SGHRS and CDR2 is YFSETQ. The ends were cut back, 2 bases at V and 10 bases at J, with 16 bases in the middle.

This clone was seen more than once but under ten times. The chain joins TRBV2 to TRBJ1-5; 10 bases map to TRBD1. This CDR3 spans 15 amino acids. Germline CDR1 reads SNHLY; CDR2 reads FYNNEI. Losses at the gene ends were 6 bases for V and 9 bases for J; bases not matched to a gene: 11. CDR3 nucleotides: TGTGCCAGCAGGGCCGGGACAGGGGTTCACTGGCCCCAGCATTTT. This gives the protein CASRAGTGVHWPQHF.

The chain employs TRBV12-3 or TRBV12-4 and TRBJ1-2; D not certain. V lost 2 bases to trimming and J lost 8 bases, with 12 bases between them. The CDR3 runs 13 residues. CDR3 bases: TGTGCCAGCAGTTTAAGAGTGGAGGGAGGCTACACCTTC. Protein: CASSLRVEGGYTF.

The rearrangement joins TRBV13 to TRBJ1-2, with D unresolved. The CDR3 is 15 residues long. In germline, CDR1 is PRHDT, CDR2 FYEKMQ (reference sequence). The ends were cut back, 0 bases at V and 2 bases at J, with 10 bases in the middle. The CDR3 sequence: CASSLGHMYNYGYTF. The CDR3 nucleotides are TGTGCCAGCAGCTTAGGTCATATGTACAACTATGGCTACACCTTC.

The sample holds one count of this clone. The chain uses TRBV6-2 or TRBV6-3 and TRBJ2-5; 15 bases match TRBD2. Germline values: CDR1 MNHEY, CDR2 SVGEGT. V lost 0 bases to trimming and J lost 2 bases; unmatched junction nucleotides: 4. The CDR3 is 18 amino acids. The CDR3: CASSYSGLAGGLQETQYF. The CDR3 nucleotides are TGTGCCAGCAGTTACTCGGGACTAGCGGGAGGACTTCAAGAGACCCAGTACTTC.

The V and J genes are TRBV9 and TRBJ1-3; unclear D gene. Germline lookup yields CDR1 SGDLS and CDR2 YYNGEE. The V end lost 4 bases, the J end lost 4 bases, and 15 bases lay between the germline ends. The CDR3 length is 15 residues. CDR3: CASSSPNTSGNTIYF. As DNA, the CDR3 is TGTGCCAGCAGCTCACCTAATACCTCCGGAAACACCATATATTTT.

This chain uses TRBV6-5 with TRBJ1-5, with D unresolved. Trimming cost V 8 bases and J 1 base, with 12 bases left between them. Germline V gene data show CDR1 as MNHEY and CDR2 as SVGAGI. This CDR3 region has 14 residues. The CDR3 region has the DNA TGTGCCAGCGGGTGGGGTTACAGCAATCAGCCCCAGCATTTT. This translates into CASGWGYSNQPQHF.

V gene TRBV5-1 combines with J gene TRBJ2-7, with 8 bases lining up with TRBD1. With 3 bases clipped from V and 3 bases from J, the junction kept 14 bases outside the gene matches. Germline V gene sequence: CDR1 SGHRS, CDR2 YFSETQ. The CDR3 is 17 residues long. This chain's CDR3 is CASSSGSVGTGYYEQYF. CDR3 sequence (DNA): TGCGCCAGCAGCTCGGGTTCAGTCGGGACAGGCTACTACGAGCAGTACTTC.

This chain links TRBV9 with TRBJ2-1; 8 bases line up with TRBD1. CDR1 is SGDLS, CDR2 YYNGEE, per germline. This CDR3 has 17 amino acids. V trimming: 3 bases; J trimming: 2 bases; junction bases outside the gene matches: 10. CDR3 coding DNA: TGTGCCAGCAGCGCAACACAAACCAGGGGGCCCTACAATGAGCAGTTCTTC. This sequence encodes CASSATQTRGPYNEQFF.

The chain employs TRBV5-6 and TRBJ1-5; a possible D gene is TRBD1 (6 bases). The V end was cut by 3 bases, the J end by 5 bases, with 15 bases between. CDR3 length: 15 residues. Germline V gene lookup returns CDR1 SGHDT and CDR2 YYEEEE. The CDR3 sequence is CASSSWKGVHQPQHF. The CDR3 nucleotides read TGTGCCAGCAGCTCATGGAAGGGGGTACATCAGCCCCAGCATTTT.